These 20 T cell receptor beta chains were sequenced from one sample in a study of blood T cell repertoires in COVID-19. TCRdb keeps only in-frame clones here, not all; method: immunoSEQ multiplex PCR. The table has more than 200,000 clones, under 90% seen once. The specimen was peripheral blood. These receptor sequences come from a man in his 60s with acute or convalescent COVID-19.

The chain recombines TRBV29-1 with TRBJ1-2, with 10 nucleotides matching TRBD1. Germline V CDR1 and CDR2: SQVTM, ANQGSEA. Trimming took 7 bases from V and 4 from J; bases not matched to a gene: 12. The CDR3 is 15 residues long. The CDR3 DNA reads TGCAGCGCCGGGACAGGGGCGCCGTCTCTCTATGGCTACACCTTC. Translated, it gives CSAGTGAPSLYGYTF.

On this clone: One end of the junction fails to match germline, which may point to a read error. CDR3 bases: TGTGCCAGCAGCCAACCCCGCGGCTTTAGTGAGGGAAAAGCTAACGAAAAACTGTTTTTT. It codes for CASSQPRGFSEGKANEKLFF. The rearrangement joins TRBV4-2 to TRBJ1-4; the D is unclear. Germline-derived CDR1 and CDR2 are LGHNA and YNFKEQ. The CDR3 extends over 20 amino acids.

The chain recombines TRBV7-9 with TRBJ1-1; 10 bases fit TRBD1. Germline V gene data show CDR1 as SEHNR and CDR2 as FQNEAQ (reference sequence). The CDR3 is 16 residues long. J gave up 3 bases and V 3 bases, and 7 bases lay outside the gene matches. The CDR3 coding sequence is TGTGCCAGCAGCTTCGGACCCGGGACAGGGGACACTGAAGCTTTCTTT. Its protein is CASSFGPGTGDTEAFF.

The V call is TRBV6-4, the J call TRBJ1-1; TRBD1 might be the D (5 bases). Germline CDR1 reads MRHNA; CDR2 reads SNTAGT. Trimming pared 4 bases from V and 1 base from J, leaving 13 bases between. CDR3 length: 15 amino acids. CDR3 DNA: TGTGCCAGCAGTGCCTCGACAGAACGGAACACTGAAGCTTTCTTT. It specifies CASSASTERNTEAFF.

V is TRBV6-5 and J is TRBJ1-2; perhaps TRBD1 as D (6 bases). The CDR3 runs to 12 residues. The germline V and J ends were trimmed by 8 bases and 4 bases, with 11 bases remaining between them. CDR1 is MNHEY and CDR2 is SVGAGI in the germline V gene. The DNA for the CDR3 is TGTGCCAGCGGGAGGGGGATCTATGGCTACACCTTC. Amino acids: CASGRGIYGYTF.

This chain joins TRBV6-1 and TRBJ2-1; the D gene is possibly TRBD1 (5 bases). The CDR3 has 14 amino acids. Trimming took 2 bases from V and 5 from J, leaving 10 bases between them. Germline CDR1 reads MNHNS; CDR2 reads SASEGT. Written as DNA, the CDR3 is TGTGCCAGCAGTGAATTAGGCAGGGACAATGAGCAGTTCTTC. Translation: CASSELGRDNEQFF.

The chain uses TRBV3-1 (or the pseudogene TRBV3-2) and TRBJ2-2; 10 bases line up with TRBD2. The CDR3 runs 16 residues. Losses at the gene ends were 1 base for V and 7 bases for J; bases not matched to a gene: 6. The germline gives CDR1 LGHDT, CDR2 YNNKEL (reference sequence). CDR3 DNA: TGTGCCAGCAGCCAAGTAAGCGGGAGGGCCGTCGGGGAGCTGTTTTTT. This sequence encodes CASSQVSGRAVGELFF.

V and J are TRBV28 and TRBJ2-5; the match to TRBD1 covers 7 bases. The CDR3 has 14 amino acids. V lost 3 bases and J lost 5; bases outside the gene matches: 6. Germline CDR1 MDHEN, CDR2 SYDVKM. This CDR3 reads CASSFRQGRETQYF. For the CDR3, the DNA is TGTGCCAGCAGTTTTAGACAGGGAAGGGAGACCCAGTACTTC.

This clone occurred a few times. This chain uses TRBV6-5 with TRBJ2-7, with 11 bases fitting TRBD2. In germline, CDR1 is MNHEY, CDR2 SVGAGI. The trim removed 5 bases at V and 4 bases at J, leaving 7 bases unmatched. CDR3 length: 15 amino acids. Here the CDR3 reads CASSLRTSGPYEQYF. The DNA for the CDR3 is TGTGCCAGCAGTCTAAGGACTAGCGGGCCTTACGAGCAGTACTTC.

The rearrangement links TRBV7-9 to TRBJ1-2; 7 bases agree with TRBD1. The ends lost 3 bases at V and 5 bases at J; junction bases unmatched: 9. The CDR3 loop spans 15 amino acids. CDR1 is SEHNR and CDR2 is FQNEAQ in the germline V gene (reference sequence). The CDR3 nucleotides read TGTGCCAGCAGCTTTCGGGGGCAGGGGGTGTATGGCTACACCTTC. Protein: CASSFRGQGVYGYTF.

CDR3: CASRSSQGSSYNSPLHF. The DNA for the CDR3 is TGTGCCAGCAGGTCCTCACAGGGGAGCTCCTATAATTCACCCCTCCACTTT. The genes are TRBV3-1 (or the pseudogene TRBV3-2) and TRBJ1-6, with 7 bases identical to TRBD1. Per the germline V gene, CDR1 is LGHDT and CDR2 is YNNKEL (reference sequence). V was clipped by 6 bases and J by 0 bases; unmatched bases: 8. The CDR3 has 17 amino acids.

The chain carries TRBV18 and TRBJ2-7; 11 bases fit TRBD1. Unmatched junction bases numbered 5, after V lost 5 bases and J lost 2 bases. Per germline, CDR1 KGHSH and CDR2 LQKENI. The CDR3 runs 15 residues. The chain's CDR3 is CASSTGTGGTYEQYF. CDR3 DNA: TGTGCCAGCTCAACAGGGACAGGGGGGACCTACGAGCAGTACTTC.

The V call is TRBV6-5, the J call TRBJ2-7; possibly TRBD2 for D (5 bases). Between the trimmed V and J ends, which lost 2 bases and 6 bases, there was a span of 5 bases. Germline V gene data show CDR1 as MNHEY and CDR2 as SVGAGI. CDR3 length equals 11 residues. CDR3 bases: TGTGCCAGCAGTTACCTAGCCGAGCAGTACTTC. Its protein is CASSYLAEQYF.

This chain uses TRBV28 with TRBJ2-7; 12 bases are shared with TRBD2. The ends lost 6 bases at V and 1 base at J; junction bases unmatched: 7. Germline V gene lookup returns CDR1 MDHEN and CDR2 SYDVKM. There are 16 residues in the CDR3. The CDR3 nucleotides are TGTGCCAGCAGCGTATTAGGACTAGCGGGGTCCTACGAGCAGTACTTC. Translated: CASSVLGLAGSYEQYF.

The CDR3 nucleotides read TGTGCCATCAGTGAGAGGGCTAGCGGGGGGTACTACAATGAGCAGTTCTTC. This sequence encodes CAISERASGGYYNEQFF. V gene TRBV10-3 combines with J gene TRBJ2-1, with TRBD2 matching over 11 bases. This CDR3 is built from 17 residues. Looked up from germline, CDR1 is ENHRY and CDR2 is SYGVKD. V lost 2 bases and J lost 3; bases outside the gene matches: 6.

The CDR3 loop reads CASSPIAGVRTDTQYF. CDR3 DNA: TGTGCCAGCTCACCAATAGCGGGAGTCCGCACAGATACGCAGTATTTT. V gene TRBV18 combines with J gene TRBJ2-3; TRBD2 matches 9 bases. CDR1 is KGHSH and CDR2 is LQKENI in the germline V gene. CDR3 length equals 16 residues. V lost 2 bases, J lost 1 base, and 4 bases stayed unmatched.

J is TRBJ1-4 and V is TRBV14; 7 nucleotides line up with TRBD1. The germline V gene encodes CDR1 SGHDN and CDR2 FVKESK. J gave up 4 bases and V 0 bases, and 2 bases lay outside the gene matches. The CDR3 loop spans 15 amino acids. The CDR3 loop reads CASSQDRGYNEKLFF. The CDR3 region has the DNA TGTGCCAGCAGCCAAGACAGGGGGTATAATGAAAAACTGTTTTTT.

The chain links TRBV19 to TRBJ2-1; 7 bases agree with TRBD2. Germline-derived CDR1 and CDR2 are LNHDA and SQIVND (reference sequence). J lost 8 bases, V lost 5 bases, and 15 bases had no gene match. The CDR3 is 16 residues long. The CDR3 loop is CASSAPTVRGEDEQFF. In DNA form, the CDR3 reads TGTGCCAGTAGTGCACCGACTGTCCGGGGGGAGGATGAGCAGTTCTTC.

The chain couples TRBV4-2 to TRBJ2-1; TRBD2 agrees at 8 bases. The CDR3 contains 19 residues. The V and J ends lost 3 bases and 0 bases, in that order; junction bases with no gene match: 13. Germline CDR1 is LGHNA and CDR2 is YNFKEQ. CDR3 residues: CASSQRGELILSSYNEQFF. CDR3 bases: TGTGCCAGCAGCCAGCGGGGGGAGTTGATTCTAAGCTCCTACAATGAGCAGTTCTTC.

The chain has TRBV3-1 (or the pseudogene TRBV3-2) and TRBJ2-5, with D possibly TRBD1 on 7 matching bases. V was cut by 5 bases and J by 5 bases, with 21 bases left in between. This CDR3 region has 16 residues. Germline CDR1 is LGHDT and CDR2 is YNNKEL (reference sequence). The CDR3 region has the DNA TGTGCCAGCAGCACCCGGACAGGCTCTGCGGGGGAGACCCAGTACTTC. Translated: CASSTRTGSAGETQYF.